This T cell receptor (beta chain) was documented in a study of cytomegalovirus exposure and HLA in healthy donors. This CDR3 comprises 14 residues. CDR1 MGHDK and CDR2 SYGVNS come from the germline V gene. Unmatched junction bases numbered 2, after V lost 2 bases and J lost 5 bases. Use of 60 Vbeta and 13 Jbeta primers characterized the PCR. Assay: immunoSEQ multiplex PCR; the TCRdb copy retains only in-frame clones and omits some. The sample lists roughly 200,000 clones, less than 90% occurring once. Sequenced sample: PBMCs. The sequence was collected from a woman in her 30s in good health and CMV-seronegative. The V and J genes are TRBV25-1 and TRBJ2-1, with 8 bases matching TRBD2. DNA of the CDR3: TGTGCCAGCAGTGAAGGGCGGGGGGACAATGAGCAGTTCTTC. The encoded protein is CASSEGRGDNEQFF.